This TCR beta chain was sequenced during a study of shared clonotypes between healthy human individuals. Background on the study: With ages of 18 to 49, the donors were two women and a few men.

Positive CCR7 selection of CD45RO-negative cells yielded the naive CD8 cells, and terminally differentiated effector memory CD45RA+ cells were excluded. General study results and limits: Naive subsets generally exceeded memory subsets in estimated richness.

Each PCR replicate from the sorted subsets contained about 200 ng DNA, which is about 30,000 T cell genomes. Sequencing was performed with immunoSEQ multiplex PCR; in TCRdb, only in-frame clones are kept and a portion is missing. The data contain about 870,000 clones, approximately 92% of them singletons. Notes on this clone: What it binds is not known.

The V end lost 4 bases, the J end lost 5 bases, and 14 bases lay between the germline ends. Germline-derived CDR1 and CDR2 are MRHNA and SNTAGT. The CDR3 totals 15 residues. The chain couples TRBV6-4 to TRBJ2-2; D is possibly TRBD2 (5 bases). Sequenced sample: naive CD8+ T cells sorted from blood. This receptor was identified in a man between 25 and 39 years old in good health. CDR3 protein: CASSAEASSTGELFF. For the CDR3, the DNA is TGTGCCAGCAGTGCCGAGGCTAGCTCAACCGGGGAGCTGTTTTTT.